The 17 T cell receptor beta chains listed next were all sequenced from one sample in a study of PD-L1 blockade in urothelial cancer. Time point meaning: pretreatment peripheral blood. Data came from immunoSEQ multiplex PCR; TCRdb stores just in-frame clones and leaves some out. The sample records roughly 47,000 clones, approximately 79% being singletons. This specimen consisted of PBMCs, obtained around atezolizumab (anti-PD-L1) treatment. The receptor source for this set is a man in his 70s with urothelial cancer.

The CDR3 spells CAWSGGGKDQPQHF. As DNA, the CDR3 is TGTGCCTGGAGTGGAGGAGGGAAGGATCAGCCCCAGCATTTT. This rearrangement joins TRBV30 to TRBJ1-5, with D hard to call. The CDR3 has 14 amino acids. Germline CDR1 reads GTSNPN; CDR2 reads SVGIG (reference sequence). V lost 1 base, J lost 5 bases, and 12 bases lay in between.

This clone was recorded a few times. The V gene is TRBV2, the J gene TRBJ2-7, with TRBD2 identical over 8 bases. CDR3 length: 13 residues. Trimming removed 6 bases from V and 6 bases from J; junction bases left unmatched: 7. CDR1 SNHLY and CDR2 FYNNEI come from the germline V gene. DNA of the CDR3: TGTGCCAGCAGCGCTAGCGGGTCGGGCGAGCAGTACTTC. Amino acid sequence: CASSASGSGEQYF.

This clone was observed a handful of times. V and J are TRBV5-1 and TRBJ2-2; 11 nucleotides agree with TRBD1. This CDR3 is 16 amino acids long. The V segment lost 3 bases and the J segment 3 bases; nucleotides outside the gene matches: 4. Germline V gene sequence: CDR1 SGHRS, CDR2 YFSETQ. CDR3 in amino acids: CASSWTGGADTGELFF. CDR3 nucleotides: TGCGCCAGCAGCTGGACAGGGGGCGCCGACACCGGGGAGCTGTTTTTT.

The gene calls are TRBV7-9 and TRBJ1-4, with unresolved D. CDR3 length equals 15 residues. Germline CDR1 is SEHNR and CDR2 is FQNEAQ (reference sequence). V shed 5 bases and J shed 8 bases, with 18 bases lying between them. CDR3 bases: TGTGCCAGCAGCCCAGTAGGACGGGGTTCCGAAAAACTGTTTTTT. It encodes CASSPVGRGSEKLFF.

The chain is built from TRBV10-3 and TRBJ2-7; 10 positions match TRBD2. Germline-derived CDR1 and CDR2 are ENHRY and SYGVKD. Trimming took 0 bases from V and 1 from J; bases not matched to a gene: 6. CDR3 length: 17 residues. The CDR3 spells CAISESTGTSVSYEQYF. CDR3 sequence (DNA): TGTGCCATCAGTGAGTCGACCGGGACTAGCGTTTCCTACGAGCAGTACTTC.

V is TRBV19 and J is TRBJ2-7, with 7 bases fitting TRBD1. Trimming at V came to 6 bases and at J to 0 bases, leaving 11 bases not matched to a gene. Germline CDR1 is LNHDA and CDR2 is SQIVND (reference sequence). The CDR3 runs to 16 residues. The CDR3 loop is CASRQDSTGDSYEQYF. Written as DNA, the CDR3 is TGTGCCAGTAGGCAGGATTCTACAGGGGACTCCTACGAGCAGTACTTC.

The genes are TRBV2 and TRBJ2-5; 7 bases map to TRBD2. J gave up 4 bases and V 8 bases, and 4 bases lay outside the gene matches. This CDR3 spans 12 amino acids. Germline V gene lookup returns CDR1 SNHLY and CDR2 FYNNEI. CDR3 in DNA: TGTGCCAGCCGGACTAGTGGAGAGACCCAGTACTTC. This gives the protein CASRTSGETQYF.

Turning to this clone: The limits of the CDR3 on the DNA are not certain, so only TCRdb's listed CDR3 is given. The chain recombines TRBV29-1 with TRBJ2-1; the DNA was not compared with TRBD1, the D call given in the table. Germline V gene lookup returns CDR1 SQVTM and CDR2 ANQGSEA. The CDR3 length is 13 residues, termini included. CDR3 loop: CSVGGGTGGRKFF.

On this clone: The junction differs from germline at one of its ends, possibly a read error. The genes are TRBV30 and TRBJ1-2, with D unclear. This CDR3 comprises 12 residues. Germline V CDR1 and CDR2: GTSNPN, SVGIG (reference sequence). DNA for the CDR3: TGTGCCTGGAGTGTGGCTCAGGTCTTGCCCGCCTTC. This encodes CAWSVAQVLPAF.

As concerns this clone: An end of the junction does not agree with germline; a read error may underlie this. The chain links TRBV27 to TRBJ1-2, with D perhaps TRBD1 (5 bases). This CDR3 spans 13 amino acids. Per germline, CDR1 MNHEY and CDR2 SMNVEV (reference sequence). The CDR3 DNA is TGTGCCACCAGTTGGGGCAGCGAAGGCGGCTACACCTTC. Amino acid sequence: CATSWGSEGGYTF.

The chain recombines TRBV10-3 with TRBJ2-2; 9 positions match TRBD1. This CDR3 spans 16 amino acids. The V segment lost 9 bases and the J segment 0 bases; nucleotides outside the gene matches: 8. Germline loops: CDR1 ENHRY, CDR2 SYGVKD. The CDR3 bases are TGTGCCATGCGGACAGGGGCCTTCGCGAACACCGGGGAGCTGTTTTTT. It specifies CAMRTGAFANTGELFF.

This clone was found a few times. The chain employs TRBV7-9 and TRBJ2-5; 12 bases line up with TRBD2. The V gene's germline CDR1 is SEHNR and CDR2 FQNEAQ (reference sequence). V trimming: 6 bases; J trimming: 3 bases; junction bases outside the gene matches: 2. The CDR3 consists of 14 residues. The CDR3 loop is CASRRLAGEETQYF. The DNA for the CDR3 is TGTGCCAGCAGAAGACTAGCGGGAGAAGAGACCCAGTACTTC. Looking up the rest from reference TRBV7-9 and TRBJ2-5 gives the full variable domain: DTGVSQNPRHKITKRGQNVTFRCDPISEHNRLYWYRQTLGQGPEFLTYFQNEAQLEKSRLLSDRFSAERPKGSFSTLEIQRTEQGDSAMYLCASRRLAGEETQYFGPGTRLLVL.

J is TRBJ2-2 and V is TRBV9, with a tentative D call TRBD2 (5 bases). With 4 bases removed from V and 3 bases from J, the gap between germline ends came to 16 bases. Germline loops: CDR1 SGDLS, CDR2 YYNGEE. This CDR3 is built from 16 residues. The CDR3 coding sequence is TGTGCCAGCAGCATAAGAAGCGGAACCGACACCGGGGAGCTGTTTTTT. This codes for CASSIRSGTDTGELFF.

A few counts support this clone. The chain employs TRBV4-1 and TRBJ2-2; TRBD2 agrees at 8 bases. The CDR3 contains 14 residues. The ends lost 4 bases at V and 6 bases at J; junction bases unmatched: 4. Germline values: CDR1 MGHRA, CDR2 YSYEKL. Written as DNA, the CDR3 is TGCGCCAGCAGCCCTCAACTAGCGGCCGGGGAGCTGTTTTTT. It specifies CASSPQLAAGELFF.

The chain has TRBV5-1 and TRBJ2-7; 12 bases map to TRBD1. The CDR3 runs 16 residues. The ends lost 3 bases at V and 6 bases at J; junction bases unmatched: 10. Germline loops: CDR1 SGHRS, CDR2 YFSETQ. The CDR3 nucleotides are TGCGCCAGCAGCTATTCGCCGGGACAGGGGGCGCCCGAGCAGTACTTC. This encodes CASSYSPGQGAPEQYF. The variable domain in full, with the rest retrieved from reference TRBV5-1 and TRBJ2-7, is KAGVTQTPRYLIKTRGQQVTLSCSPISGHRSVSWYQQTPGQGLQFLFEYFSETQRNKGNFPGRFSGRQFSNSRSEMNVSTLELGDSALYLCASSYSPGQGAPEQYFGPGTRLTVT.

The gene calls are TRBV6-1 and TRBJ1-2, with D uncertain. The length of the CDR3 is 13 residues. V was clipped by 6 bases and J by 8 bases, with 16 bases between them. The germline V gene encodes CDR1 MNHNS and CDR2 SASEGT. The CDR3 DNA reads TGTGCCAGCAGCGGCAATGGGGAGAGGGGCTACACCTTC. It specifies CASSGNGERGYTF.

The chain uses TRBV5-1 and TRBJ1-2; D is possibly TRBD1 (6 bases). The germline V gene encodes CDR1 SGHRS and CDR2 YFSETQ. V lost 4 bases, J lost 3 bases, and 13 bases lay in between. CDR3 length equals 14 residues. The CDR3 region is CASSAPGVDYGYTF. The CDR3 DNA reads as TGCGCCAGCAGCGCCCCAGGGGTGGACTATGGCTACACCTTC.